This T cell receptor (beta chain) derives from a study of early T cells in non-severe SARS-CoV-2 infection (dated by TCRdb to the early 2020s). Regarding the research as a whole: TCR sequencing used bulk RNA from unsorted whole blood, so alpha and beta chains could not be paired.

The method was 5' RACE. For sequencing, a NextSeq 500 was employed. Unique molecular identifiers were attached to individual cDNA molecules in the TCR library protocol so that sequencing error and PCR bias could be corrected. Sequencing covered both TCR alpha and beta chains, and within each sample the abundances of alpha and beta sequences were tightly co-correlated. Per the authors' processing: Decombinator V4 was used to perform V gene, J gene and CDR3 annotation of TCR sequences. TCRs were defined as expanded if a significant change between any two time points was detected under a Poisson model with p below 0.0001. TCR abundances were normalised to the total number of TCRs sequenced per sample and expressed as counts per million. TRAV1-2 paired with TRAJ12, TRAJ20 or TRAJ33 defined MAIT TCRs, while TRAV10 paired with TRAJ18 defined iNKT TCRs. A search of VDJdb, accessed on 1 November 2021, was run for TCRs annotated to CMV, EBV and SARS-CoV-2, with TCRs annotated for multiple antigens excluded. Through fastp at Q25 and MiXCR, TCRdb rebuilt clones from the public reads, retaining in-frame beta chains. Each CDR3 protein gets just one entry, which takes the most common genes and DNA from the rows behind it. The V and J calls and clone size are TCRdb's, not the authors'. The sample table contains fewer than 75,000 distinct CDR3 sequences; only one count was recorded for more than 15% of them. The ten largest clones take up almost 9% of the sample.

The CDR3 holds 12 amino acids from the cysteine to the phenylalanine. The DNA shown is the 36-base CDR3, in frame from base 1. The trim is 5 bases for V and 4 bases for J, with a gap of 9 bases between the germline ends. The study was a case-control design nested within a healthcare worker cohort in London, UK, with weekly nasopharyngeal swab PCR tests and blood sampling. Between 23 and 31 March 2020, the week of the UK lockdown, healthcare workers were enrolled and then followed up weekly for as long as 16 weeks. This clonotype was counted only a few times. Which antigen it targets is not known. No much larger clone exists at a distance of one base, and base qualities are not known. What the research found in general, with its limitations: VDJdb matching was skewed toward anti-spike CD8 responses and likely underestimated virus-specific expansions, missing private and CD4 specificities.

The clonotype was recovered from an adult who was a healthcare worker with PCR-confirmed SARS-CoV-2 infection or an uninfected control (not recorded which). The source was whole blood, collected at baseline. The chain is encoded by TRBV12-3 or TRBV12-4 joined to TRBJ2-7; the D call is possibly TRBD1 or TRBD2, each sharing 5 bases. The base sequence is TGTGCCAGCAGTCCGGGACCGTACGAGCAGTACTTC. It is translated as CASSPGPYEQYF.